The 24 T cell receptor beta chains below all came from one sample that was sequenced in a study of blood T cell repertoires in COVID-19. TCRdb keeps only in-frame clones here, not all; method: immunoSEQ multiplex PCR. The repertoire consists of 160,000 or so clones, with roughly 90% occurring once and the leading ten covering around 7%. The material sequenced was PBMCs or T cells enriched from blood (not recorded which). Receptors were obtained from a woman in her forties or fifties who had recovered from COVID-19.

The V gene is TRBV11-3, the J gene TRBJ1-6; no clear D gene. CDR1 and CDR2 (germline): SGHNT, YENEEA. V shed 3 bases and J shed 7 bases, with 16 bases lying between them. This CDR3 has 16 residues. CDR3 nucleotide sequence: TGTGCCAGCAGCTTCACTCTACAAGGAGGGAATTCACCCCTCCACTTT. The encoded protein is CASSFTLQGGNSPLHF. Looking up the rest from reference TRBV11-3 and TRBJ1-6 gives the full variable domain: EAGVVQSPRYKIIEKKQPVAFWCNPISGHNTLYWYLQNLGQGPELLIRYENEEAVDDSQLPKDRFSAERLKGVDSTLKIQPAELGDSAVYLCASSFTLQGGNSPLHFGNGTRLTVT.

This clone has just a few counts. This chain's CDR3 is CASSYRTSGGARDTQYF. The CDR3 DNA sequence: TGTGCCAGCAGTTACCGGACTAGCGGGGGGGCCAGAGATACGCAGTATTTT. The V call is TRBV6-2 or TRBV6-3, the J call TRBJ2-3; the match to TRBD2 covers 15 bases. The CDR3 is 17 amino acids. Germline V gives CDR1 MNHEY, CDR2 SVGEGT. Trimming cost V 2 bases and J 5 bases; bases outside gene matches: 5.

The chain joins TRBV10-3 to TRBJ1-5, with D possibly being TRBD1 (5 bases). Germline V gives CDR1 ENHRY, CDR2 SYGVKD. V was clipped by 2 bases and J by 3 bases, with 8 bases between them. This CDR3 has 14 amino acids. CDR3 sequence: CAISEGGSNQPQHF. The CDR3 DNA reads TGTGCCATCAGTGAGGGGGGGTCCAATCAGCCCCAGCATTTT.

This clone was counted a single time. The rearrangement uses TRBV24-1 and TRBJ2-1; 11 bases fit TRBD1. Germline CDR1 KGHDR, CDR2 SFDVKD. The CDR3 totals 15 residues. J gave up 3 bases and V 7 bases, and 4 bases lay outside the gene matches. The DNA for the CDR3 is TGTGCCACCAGCCGGACAGGGGGCAACTACAATGAGCAGTTCTTC. Translating gives CATSRTGGNYNEQFF.

This chain links TRBV4-2 with TRBJ2-7, with 13 nucleotides matching TRBD2. Germline V gene data show CDR1 as LGHNA and CDR2 as YNFKEQ. V lost 6 bases and J lost 1; bases outside the gene matches: 3. This CDR3 is 15 amino acids long. The chain's CDR3 is CASSRLAGGSYEQYF. In DNA form, the CDR3 reads TGTGCCAGCAGTAGACTAGCGGGGGGATCCTACGAGCAGTACTTC.

As DNA, the CDR3 is TGTGCCAGTAGGGGACAGAGGATGAACACTGAAGCTTTCTTT. It is translated as CASRGQRMNTEAFF. V gene TRBV19 combines with J gene TRBJ1-1; 7 nucleotides line up with TRBD1. Germline V gene lookup returns CDR1 LNHDA and CDR2 SQIVND (reference sequence). This CDR3 spans 14 amino acids. V dropped 6 bases and J dropped 0; count of bases not matched to a gene: 4.

Details on this clone: An end of the junction does not agree with germline; a read error may underlie this. The chain combines TRBV7-7 with TRBJ2-5; TRBD1 might be the D (6 bases). The CDR3 has 15 residues. Germline loops: CDR1 SSHAT, CDR2 FNYEAQ (reference sequence). In DNA form, the CDR3 reads TGTGCTAGCAGCTTTAAGGCAGGGGTACAAGAGACCCAGTACTTC. Amino acids: CASSFKAGVQETQYF.

J is TRBJ2-3 and V is TRBV7-9, with 8 bases matching TRBD2. Germline V gene data show CDR1 as SEHNR and CDR2 as FQNEAQ (reference sequence). V lost 5 bases, J lost 0 bases, and 13 bases stayed unmatched. The CDR3 spans 18 residues. CDR3 coding DNA: TGTGCCAGCAGCCTCTTGGGACTAGGCGAATTTAGCACAGATACGCAGTATTTT. Translation gives CASSLLGLGEFSTDTQYF.

V and J are TRBV4-3 and TRBJ2-1, with 7 bases aligning to TRBD1. Germline V gene data show CDR1 as LGHNA and CDR2 as YSLEER. The CDR3 is 15 amino acids. V was clipped by 0 bases and J by 4 bases; unmatched bases: 3. CDR3 loop: CASSQETGVYNEQFF. The CDR3 DNA follows: TGCGCCAGCAGCCAAGAAACAGGGGTGTACAATGAGCAGTTCTTC.

The gene calls are TRBV3-1 (or the pseudogene TRBV3-2) and TRBJ2-1; a weak D match, TRBD1 (6 bases). The V end lost 6 bases, the J end lost 7 bases, and 7 bases lay between the germline ends. CDR1 is LGHDT, CDR2 YNNKEL, per germline (reference sequence). The CDR3 loop spans 11 amino acids. The CDR3 coding sequence is TGTGCCAGCAGGGGGGCGAATGAGCAGTTCTTC. It encodes CASRGANEQFF.

The chain recombines TRBV6-4 with TRBJ1-6; 9 positions agree with TRBD1. Germline V gene data show CDR1 as MRHNA and CDR2 as SNTAGT. Trimming took 6 bases from V and 4 from J; bases not matched to a gene: 4. The CDR3 sequence is 15 residues long. The DNA of the CDR3 is TGTGCCAGCAGCAAGGGACAGGGATATAATTCACCCCTCCACTTT. Translated, it gives CASSKGQGYNSPLHF.

The V gene is TRBV27, the J gene TRBJ1-6; unclear D gene. The CDR3 runs 19 residues. In germline, CDR1 is MNHEY, CDR2 SMNVEV (reference sequence). Between the trimmed V and J ends, which lost 2 bases and 2 bases, there was a span of 19 bases. CDR3 amino acids: CASSLLRVPGGTYNSPLHF. The CDR3 region has the DNA TGTGCCAGCAGTTTACTTCGAGTCCCCGGAGGGACCTATAATTCACCCCTCCACTTT.

This clone has only one observation. The chain combines TRBV27 with TRBJ1-2, with D uncertain. CDR3 length: 12 residues. V lost 5 bases to trimming and J lost 6 bases, with 10 bases between them. CDR1 and CDR2 (germline): MNHEY, SMNVEV (reference sequence). The CDR3 DNA sequence: TGTGCCAGCAGTCGCCCCGGGGATGGCTACACCTTC. Its translation: CASSRPGDGYTF.

The gene calls are TRBV15 and TRBJ1-2, with TRBD1 identical over 7 bases. In germline, CDR1 is LNHNV, CDR2 YYDKDF (reference sequence). The CDR3 consists of 14 residues. With 2 bases clipped from V and 4 bases from J, the junction kept 4 bases outside the gene matches. This chain's CDR3 is CATSRTDRAYGYTF. The CDR3 coding sequence is TGTGCCACCAGCAGAACCGACAGGGCCTATGGCTACACCTTC.

The chain links TRBV28 to TRBJ1-4; the D is unclear. The V gene's germline CDR1 is MDHEN and CDR2 SYDVKM. Trimming left V 5 bases short and J 0 bases short, with 16 bases between. There are 17 residues in the CDR3. CDR3 in amino acids: CASSLTPSITTNEKLFF. The CDR3 region has the DNA TGTGCCAGCAGTCTCACACCCTCAATTACAACTAATGAAAAACTGTTTTTT.

The V call is TRBV7-2, the J call TRBJ1-2; 7 bases are a match to TRBD1. This CDR3 has 13 residues. Germline V lookup: CDR1 SGHTA, CDR2 FQGNSA. Trimming at V came to 5 bases and at J to 6 bases, leaving 6 bases not matched to a gene. The CDR3 region is CASSLGQEHGYTF. The DNA for the CDR3 is TGTGCCAGCAGCCTTGGACAGGAACATGGCTACACCTTC.

The chain has TRBV6-5 and TRBJ1-2; 9 bases are shared with TRBD1. CDR1 and CDR2 (germline): MNHEY, SVGAGI. Unmatched junction bases numbered 9, after V lost 6 bases and J lost 4 bases. The CDR3 totals 15 residues. The CDR3 reads CASRKPGTGTYGYTF. DNA for the CDR3: TGTGCCAGCAGAAAACCCGGGACAGGGACCTATGGCTACACCTTC.

V is TRBV3-1 (or the pseudogene TRBV3-2) and J is TRBJ2-5; D perhaps matches TRBD2 (5 bases). Germline V gene sequence: CDR1 LGHDT, CDR2 YNNKEL (reference sequence). The CDR3 is 15 amino acids. Between the trimmed V and J ends, which lost 1 base and 1 base, there was a span of 10 bases. CDR3 bases: TGTGCCAGCAGCCAAGGTTTCGGGGTCCAAGAGACCCAGTACTTC. Amino acid sequence: CASSQGFGVQETQYF.

V and J are TRBV7-9 and TRBJ2-1, with 13 bases that match TRBD2. The CDR3 is made up of 15 amino acids. Per the germline V gene, CDR1 is SEHNR and CDR2 is FQNEAQ (reference sequence). V shed 5 bases, J shed 7 bases, and the junction held 5 bases outside the gene matches. The CDR3: CASSLLAGGPNEQFF. The CDR3 DNA reads TGTGCCAGCAGCCTACTAGCGGGGGGGCCTAATGAGCAGTTCTTC.

The chain combines TRBV15 with TRBJ1-4; unclear D gene. Trimming stripped 1 base from V and 4 bases from J, with 13 bases between. The CDR3 spans 16 residues. CDR1 is LNHNV and CDR2 is YYDKDF in the germline V gene (reference sequence). As DNA, the CDR3 is TGTGCCACCAGCAGAGGCGATAATCGCGTTAATGAAAAACTGTTTTTT. Translated, it gives CATSRGDNRVNEKLFF.

The gene calls are TRBV5-1 and TRBJ2-1; D gene ambiguous. The CDR3 sequence is 15 residues long. V was trimmed by 3 bases and J by 0 bases, leaving 10 bases between them. Germline V CDR1 and CDR2: SGHRS, YFSETQ. The CDR3, as DNA: TGCGCCAGCAGCTCGACTGACCCCTCCTACAATGAGCAGTTCTTC. It codes for CASSSTDPSYNEQFF. The complete variable domain, with remaining parts taken from reference TRBV5-1 and TRBJ2-1, reads KAGVTQTPRYLIKTRGQQVTLSCSPISGHRSVSWYQQTPGQGLQFLFEYFSETQRNKGNFPGRFSGRQFSNSRSEMNVSTLELGDSALYLCASSSTDPSYNEQFFGPGTRLTVL.

The gene calls are TRBV27 and TRBJ1-4; 7 bases line up with TRBD1. The CDR3 consists of 15 residues. Germline assignment: CDR1 MNHEY and CDR2 SMNVEV (reference sequence). V was pared by 11 bases and J by 7 bases, with 16 bases of the junction left unmatched. In DNA form, the CDR3 reads TGTGCCGGCCACACAGGGGCCGGTAGAGGTGAAAAACTGTTTTTT. Residues: CAGHTGAGRGEKLFF.

The V gene is TRBV6-5, the J gene TRBJ1-1; 7 positions match TRBD1. Germline V lookup: CDR1 MNHEY, CDR2 SVGAGI. CDR3 length equals 16 residues. V gave up 0 bases and J gave up 1 base; unmatched junction bases: 5. The CDR3 sequence is CASSYSKGAWNTEAFF. In DNA, the CDR3 is TGTGCCAGCAGTTACTCGAAGGGGGCTTGGAACACTGAAGCTTTCTTT.

J is TRBJ1-1 and V is TRBV19; D is undetermined. The CDR3 is made up of 14 amino acids. V lost 7 bases and J 2 bases, leaving 14 bases between the germline ends. CDR1 and CDR2 from the germline V gene are LNHDA and SQIVND (reference sequence). This CDR3 is CASTPSPGNTEAFF. CDR3 DNA sequence: TGTGCCAGTACCCCTAGCCCCGGCAACACTGAAGCTTTCTTT.